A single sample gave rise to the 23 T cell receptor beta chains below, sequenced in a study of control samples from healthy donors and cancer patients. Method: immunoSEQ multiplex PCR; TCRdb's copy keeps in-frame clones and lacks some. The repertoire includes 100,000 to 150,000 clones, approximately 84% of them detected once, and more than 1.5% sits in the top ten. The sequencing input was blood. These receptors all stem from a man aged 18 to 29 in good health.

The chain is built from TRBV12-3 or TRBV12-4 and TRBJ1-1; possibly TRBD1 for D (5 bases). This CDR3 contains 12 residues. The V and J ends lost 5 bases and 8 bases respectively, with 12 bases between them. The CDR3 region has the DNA TGTGCCAGCAGTCGGGGGGGTCTGGAAGCTTTCTTT. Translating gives CASSRGGLEAFF.

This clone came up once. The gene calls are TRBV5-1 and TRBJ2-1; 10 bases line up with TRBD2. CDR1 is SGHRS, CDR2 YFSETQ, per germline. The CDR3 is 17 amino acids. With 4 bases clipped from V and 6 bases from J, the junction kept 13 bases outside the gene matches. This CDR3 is CASSRLPPSGSFNEQFF. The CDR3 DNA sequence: TGCGCCAGCAGCCGACTTCCTCCTAGCGGGAGTTTCAATGAGCAGTTCTTC.

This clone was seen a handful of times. The CDR3 nucleotides are TGTGCCAGCAGTGAAAGGGTAAAAAAAACCTACGAGCAGTACTTC. Its protein is CASSERVKKTYEQYF. The chain is built from TRBV2 and TRBJ2-7, with D hard to call. Looked up from germline, CDR1 is SNHLY and CDR2 is FYNNEI. The CDR3 is 15 residues long. Trimming took 2 bases from V and 2 from J, leaving 13 bases between them.

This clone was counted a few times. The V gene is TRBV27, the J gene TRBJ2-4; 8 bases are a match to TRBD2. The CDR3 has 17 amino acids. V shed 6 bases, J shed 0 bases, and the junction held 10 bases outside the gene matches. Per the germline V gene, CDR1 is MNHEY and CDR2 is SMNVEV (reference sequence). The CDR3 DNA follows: TGTGCCAGCAGCCCCCGGGTTAGCGGGGTAGCCAAAAACATTCAGTACTTC. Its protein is CASSPRVSGVAKNIQYF.

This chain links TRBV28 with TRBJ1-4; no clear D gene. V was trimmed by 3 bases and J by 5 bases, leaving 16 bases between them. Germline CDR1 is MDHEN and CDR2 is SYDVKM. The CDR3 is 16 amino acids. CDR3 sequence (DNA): TGTGCCAGCAGTTTGGGGAGGGCTGCCAAAAATGAAAAACTGTTTTTT. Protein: CASSLGRAAKNEKLFF.

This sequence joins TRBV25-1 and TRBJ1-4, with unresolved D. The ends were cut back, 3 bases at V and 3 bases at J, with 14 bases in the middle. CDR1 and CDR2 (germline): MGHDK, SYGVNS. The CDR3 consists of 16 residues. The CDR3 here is CASSEQDYGANEKLFF. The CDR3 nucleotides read TGTGCCAGCAGTGAGCAGGATTATGGCGCTAATGAAAAACTGTTTTTT. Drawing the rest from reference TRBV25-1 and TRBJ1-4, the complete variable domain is EADIYQTPRYLVIGTGKKITLECSQTMGHDKMYWYQQDPGMELHLIHYSYGVNSTEKGDLSSESTVSRIRTEHFPLTLESARPSHTSQYLCASSEQDYGANEKLFFGSGTQLSVL.

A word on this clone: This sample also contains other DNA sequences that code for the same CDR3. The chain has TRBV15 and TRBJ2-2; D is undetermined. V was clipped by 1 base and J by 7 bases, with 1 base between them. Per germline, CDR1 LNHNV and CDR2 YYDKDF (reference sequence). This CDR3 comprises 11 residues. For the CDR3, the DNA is TGTGCCACCAGCAGAGTCGGGGAGCTGTTTTTT. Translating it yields CATSRVGELFF. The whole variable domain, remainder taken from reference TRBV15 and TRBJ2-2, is DAMVIQNPRYQVTQFGKPVTLSCSQTLNHNVMYWYQQKSSQAPKLLFHYYDKDFNNEADTPDNFQSRRPNTSFCFLDIRSPGLGDTAMYLCATSRVGELFFGEGSRLTVL.

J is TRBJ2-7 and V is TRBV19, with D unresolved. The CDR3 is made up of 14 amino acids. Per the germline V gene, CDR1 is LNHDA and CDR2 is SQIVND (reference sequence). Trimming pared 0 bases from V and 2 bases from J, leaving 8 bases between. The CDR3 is CASSIESQTYEQYF. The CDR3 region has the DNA TGTGCCAGTAGTATAGAAAGCCAGACCTACGAGCAGTACTTC.

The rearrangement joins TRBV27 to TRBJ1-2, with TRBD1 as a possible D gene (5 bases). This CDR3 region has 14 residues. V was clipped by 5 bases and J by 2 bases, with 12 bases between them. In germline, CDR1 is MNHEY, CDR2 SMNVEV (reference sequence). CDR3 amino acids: CASSIRDGNYGYTF. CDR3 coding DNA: TGTGCCAGCAGTATCAGGGACGGCAACTATGGCTACACCTTC.

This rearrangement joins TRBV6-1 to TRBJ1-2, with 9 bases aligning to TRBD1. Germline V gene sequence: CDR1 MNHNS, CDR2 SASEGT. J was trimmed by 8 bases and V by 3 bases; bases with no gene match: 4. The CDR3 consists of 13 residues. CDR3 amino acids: CASSEDRGDGYTF. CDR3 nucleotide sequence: TGTGCCAGCAGTGAGGACAGGGGAGACGGCTACACCTTC.

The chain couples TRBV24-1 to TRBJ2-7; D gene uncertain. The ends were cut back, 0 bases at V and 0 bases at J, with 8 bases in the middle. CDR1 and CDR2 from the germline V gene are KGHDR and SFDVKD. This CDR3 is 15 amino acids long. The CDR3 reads CATSDLPRSSYEQYF. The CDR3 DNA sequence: TGTGCCACCAGTGATTTGCCAAGGAGCTCCTACGAGCAGTACTTC.

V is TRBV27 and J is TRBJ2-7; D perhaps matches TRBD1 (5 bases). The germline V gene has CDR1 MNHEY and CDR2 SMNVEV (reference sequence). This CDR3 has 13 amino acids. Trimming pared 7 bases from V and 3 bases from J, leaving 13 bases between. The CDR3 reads CASKPRQSYEQYF. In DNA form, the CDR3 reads TGTGCCAGCAAACCGCGACAGAGCTACGAGCAGTACTTC.

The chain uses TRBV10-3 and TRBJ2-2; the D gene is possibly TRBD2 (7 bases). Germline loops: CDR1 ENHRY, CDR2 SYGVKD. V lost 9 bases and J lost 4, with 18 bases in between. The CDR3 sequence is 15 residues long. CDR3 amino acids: CAINPGAGVTGELFF. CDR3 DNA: TGTGCCATAAACCCGGGGGCGGGGGTCACCGGGGAGCTGTTTTTT.

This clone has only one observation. CDR3 nucleotides: TGTGCCAGCAGCCCGGGCTATAGCACAGATACGCAGTATTTT. Its translation is CASSPGYSTDTQYF. The chain has TRBV11-1 and TRBJ2-3; D remains unclear. V lost 5 bases to trimming and J lost 0 bases, with 9 bases between them. The CDR3 is 14 amino acids. Germline V gene sequence: CDR1 SGHAT, CDR2 FQDESV (reference sequence).

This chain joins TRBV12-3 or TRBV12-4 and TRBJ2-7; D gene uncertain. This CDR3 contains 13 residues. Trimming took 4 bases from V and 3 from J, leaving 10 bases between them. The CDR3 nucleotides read TGTGCCAGCAGTTGGGCCCATATCTACGAGCAGTACTTC. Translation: CASSWAHIYEQYF.

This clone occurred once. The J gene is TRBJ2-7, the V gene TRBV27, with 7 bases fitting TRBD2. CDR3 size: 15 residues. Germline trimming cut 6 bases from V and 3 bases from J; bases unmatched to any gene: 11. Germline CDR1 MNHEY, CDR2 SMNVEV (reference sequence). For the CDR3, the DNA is TGTGCCAGCAGGGGACTACTAGCACAATACTACGAGCAGTACTTC. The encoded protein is CASRGLLAQYYEQYF.

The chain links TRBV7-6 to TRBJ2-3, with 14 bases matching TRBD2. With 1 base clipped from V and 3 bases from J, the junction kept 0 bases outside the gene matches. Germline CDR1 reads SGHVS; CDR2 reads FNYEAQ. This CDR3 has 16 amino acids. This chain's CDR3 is CASSLGLAGGTDTQYF. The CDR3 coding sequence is TGTGCCAGCAGCTTAGGACTAGCGGGAGGGACAGATACGCAGTATTTT.

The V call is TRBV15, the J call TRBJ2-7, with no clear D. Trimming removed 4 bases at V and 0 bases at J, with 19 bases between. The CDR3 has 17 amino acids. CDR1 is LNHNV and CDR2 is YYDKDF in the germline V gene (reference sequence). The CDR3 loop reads CATSTTASLAISYEQYF. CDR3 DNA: TGTGCCACCAGCACTACTGCTTCATTGGCGATCTCCTACGAGCAGTACTTC.

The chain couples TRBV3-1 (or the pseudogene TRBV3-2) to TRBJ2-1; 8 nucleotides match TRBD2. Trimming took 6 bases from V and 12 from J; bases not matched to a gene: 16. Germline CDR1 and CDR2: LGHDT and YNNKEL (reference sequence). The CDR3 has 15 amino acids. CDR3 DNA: TGTGCCAGCAGAAAGAACTATCAGCGGGAGAGCGTGCAGTTCTTC. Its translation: CASRKNYQRESVQFF.

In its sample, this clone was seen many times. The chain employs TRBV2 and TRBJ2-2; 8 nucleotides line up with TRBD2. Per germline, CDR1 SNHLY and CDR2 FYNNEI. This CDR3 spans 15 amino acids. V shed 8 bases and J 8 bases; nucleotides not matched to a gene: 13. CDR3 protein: CASVSSGSESGELFF. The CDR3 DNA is TGTGCCAGCGTTTCGAGCGGGAGTGAGTCGGGGGAGCTGTTTTTT.

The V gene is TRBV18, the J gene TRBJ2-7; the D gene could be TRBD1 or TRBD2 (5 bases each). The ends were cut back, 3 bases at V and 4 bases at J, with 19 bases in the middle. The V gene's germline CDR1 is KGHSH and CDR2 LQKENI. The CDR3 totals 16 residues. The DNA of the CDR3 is TGTGCCAGCTCACCGGGAACCGGGACCCCTGGGTACGAGCAGTACTTC. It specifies CASSPGTGTPGYEQYF. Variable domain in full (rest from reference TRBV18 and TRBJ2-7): NAGVMQNPRHLVRRRGQEARLRCSPMKGHSHVYWYRQLPEEGLKFMVYLQKENIIDESGMPKERFSAEFPKEGPSILRIQQVVRGDSAAYFCASSPGTGTPGYEQYFGPGTRLTVT.

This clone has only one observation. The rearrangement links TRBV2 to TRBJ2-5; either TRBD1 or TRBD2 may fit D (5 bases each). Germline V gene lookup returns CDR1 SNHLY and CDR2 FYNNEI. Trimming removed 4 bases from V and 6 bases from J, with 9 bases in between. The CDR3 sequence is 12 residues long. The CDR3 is CASSVEGKTQYF. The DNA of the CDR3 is TGTGCCAGCAGTGTAGAGGGGAAGACCCAGTACTTC.

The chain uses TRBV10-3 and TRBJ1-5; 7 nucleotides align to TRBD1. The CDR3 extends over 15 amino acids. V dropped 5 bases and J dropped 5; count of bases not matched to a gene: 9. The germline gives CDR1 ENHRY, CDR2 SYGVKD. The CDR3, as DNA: TGTGCCATCAGTTACGACAGGGATGTAGATCAGCCCCAGCATTTT. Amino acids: CAISYDRDVDQPQHF.